This T cell receptor beta chain was recovered during a study of OX40 agonist ivuxolimab in advanced cancers. Sequencing was performed with immunoSEQ multiplex PCR; in TCRdb, only in-frame clones are kept and a portion is missing. Of 65,000 to 70,000 clones listed, roughly nine tenths are singletons. With 5 bases clipped from V and 1 base from J, the junction kept 15 bases outside the gene matches. CDR1 LNHDA and CDR2 SQIVND come from the germline V gene (reference sequence). The CDR3 spans 19 residues. The TCR originated in an adult with an advanced solid tumor such as melanoma, head and neck, liver or kidney cancer. Sequenced here: CD4+ or CD8+ T cells sorted from blood, sampled in a trial of the OX40 agonist ivuxolimab. The rearrangement uses TRBV19 and TRBJ1-4, with 8 positions matching TRBD1. CDR3 sequence reads: CASSPHWDRKVGTNEKLFF. The CDR3 coding sequence is TGTGCCAGTAGTCCGCATTGGGACAGGAAGGTGGGAACTAATGAAAAACTGTTTTTT.